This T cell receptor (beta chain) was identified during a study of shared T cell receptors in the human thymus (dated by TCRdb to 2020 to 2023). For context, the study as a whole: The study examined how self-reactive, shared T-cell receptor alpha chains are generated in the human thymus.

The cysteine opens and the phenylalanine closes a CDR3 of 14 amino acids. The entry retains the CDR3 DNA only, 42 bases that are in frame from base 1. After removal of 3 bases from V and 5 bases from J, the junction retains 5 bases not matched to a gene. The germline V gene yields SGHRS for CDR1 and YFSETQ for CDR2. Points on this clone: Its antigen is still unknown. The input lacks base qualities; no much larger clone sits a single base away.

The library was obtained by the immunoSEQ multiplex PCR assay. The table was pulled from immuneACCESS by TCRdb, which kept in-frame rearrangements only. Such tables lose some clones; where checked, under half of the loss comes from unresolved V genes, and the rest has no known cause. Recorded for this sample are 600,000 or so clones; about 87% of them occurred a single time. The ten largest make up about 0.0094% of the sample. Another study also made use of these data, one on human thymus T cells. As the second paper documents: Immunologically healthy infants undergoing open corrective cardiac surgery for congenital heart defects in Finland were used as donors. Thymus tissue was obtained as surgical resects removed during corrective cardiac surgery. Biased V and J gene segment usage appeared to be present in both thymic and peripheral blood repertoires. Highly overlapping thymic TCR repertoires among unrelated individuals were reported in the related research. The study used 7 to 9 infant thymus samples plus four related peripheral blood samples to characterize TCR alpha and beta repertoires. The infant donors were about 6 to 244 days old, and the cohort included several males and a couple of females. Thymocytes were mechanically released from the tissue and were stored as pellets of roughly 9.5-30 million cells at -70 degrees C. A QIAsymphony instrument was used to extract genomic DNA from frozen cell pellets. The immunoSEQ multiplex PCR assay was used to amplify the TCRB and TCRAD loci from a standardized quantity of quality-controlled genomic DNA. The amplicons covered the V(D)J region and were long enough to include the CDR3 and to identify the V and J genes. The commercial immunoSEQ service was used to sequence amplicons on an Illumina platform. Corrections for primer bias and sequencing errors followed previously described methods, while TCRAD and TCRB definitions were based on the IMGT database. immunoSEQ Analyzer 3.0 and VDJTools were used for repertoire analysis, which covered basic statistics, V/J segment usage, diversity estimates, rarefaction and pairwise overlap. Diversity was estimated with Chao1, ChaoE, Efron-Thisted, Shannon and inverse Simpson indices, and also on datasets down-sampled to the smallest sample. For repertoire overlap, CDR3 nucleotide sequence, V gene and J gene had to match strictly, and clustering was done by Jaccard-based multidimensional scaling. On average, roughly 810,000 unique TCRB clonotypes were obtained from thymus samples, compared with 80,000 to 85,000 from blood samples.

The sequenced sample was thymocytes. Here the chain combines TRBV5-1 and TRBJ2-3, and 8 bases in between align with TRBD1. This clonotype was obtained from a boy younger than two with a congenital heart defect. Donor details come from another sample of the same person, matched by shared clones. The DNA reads TGCGCCAGCAGCTCCCGACAGGGGAGAGATACGCAGTATTTT. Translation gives CASSSRQGRDTQYF. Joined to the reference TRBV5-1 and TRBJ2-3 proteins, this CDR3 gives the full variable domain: KAGVTQTPRYLIKTRGQQVTLSCSPISGHRSVSWYQQTPGQGLQFLFEYFSETQRNKGNFPGRFSGRQFSNSRSEMNVSTLELGDSALYLCASSSRQGRDTQYFGPGTRLTVL.